This is a list of T cell receptor beta chains from one sample in a study of T cells in localized non-small cell lung cancer. Clones were sequenced by immunoSEQ multiplex PCR, and TCRdb holds only the in-frame ones, with some missing. This sample has more than 1,200 clones, with 20% to 30% found just once. The specimen was lung tumor tissue, collected before any cancer treatment. Receptors were obtained from a man between 40 and 70 years old with stage I squamous cell lung carcinoma. The CDR3 runs from the conserved cysteine through the conserved F or W. The D gene is left open where the match is weak. Size is stated for part of the rows, as once, few or many counts, or as a class when the clone is expanded.

J: TRBJ1-3
size: large
V: TRBV19
D: -
CDR3: CASSLDSTSGNTIYF
DNA: TGTGCCAGTAGTTTGGACAGTACCTCTGGAAACACCATATATTTT

J: TRBJ2-3
size: few
V: TRBV6-8
D: -
CDR3: CAISTGTTDTDTQYF
DNA: TGTGCCATCAGTACCGGGACCACAGACACAGATACGCAGTATTTT

J: TRBJ2-2
size: large
V: TRBV19
D: TRBD2
CDR3: CASSILLAGPTGELFF
DNA: TGTGCCAGTAGTATTTTGCTAGCGGGCCCTACCGGGGAGCTGTTTTTT

J: TRBJ2-6
size: medium-sized
V: TRBV11-3
D: -
CDR3: CASSEGGYNSGANVLTF
DNA: TGTGCCAGCAGCGAAGGGGGTTACAACTCTGGGGCCAACGTCCTGACTTTC

J: TRBJ1-4
size: few
V: TRBV11-3
D: TRBD1
CDR3: CASSPPPGQGIEKLFF
DNA: TGTGCCAGCAGCCCCCCTCCGGGACAGGGGATTGAAAAACTGTTTTTT

J: TRBJ2-7
size: few
V: TRBV9
D: -
CDR3: CASSPRGAQDYEQYF
DNA: TGTGCCAGCAGCCCCCGGGGGGCCCAAGACTACGAGCAGTACTTC

J: TRBJ1-5
size: -
V: TRBV25-1
D: -
CDR3: CAGGRGGQPQHF
DNA: TGTGCGGGCGGAAGGGGAGGTCAGCCCCAGCATTTT

J: TRBJ1-5
size: few
V: TRBV11-3
D: -
CDR3: CASSKERNSNQPQHF
DNA: TGTGCCAGCAGCAAGGAGAGAAATAGCAATCAGCCCCAGCATTTT

J: TRBJ2-7
size: -
V: TRBV6-8
D: TRBD1
CDR3: CAILSGTGAYEQYF
DNA: TGTGCCATCTTGTCGGGGACAGGGGCCTACGAGCAGTACTTC

J: TRBJ1-4
size: few
V: TRBV11-3
D: -
CDR3: CASSPGHTNEKLFF
DNA: TGTGCCAGCAGCCCGGGACACACTAATGAAAAACTGTTTTTT

J: TRBJ2-1
size: -
V: TRBV19
D: TRBD2
CDR3: CASRLAGDGEQFF
DNA: TGTGCCAGTAGGCTAGCGGGGGATGGTGAGCAGTTCTTC

J: TRBJ1-4
size: -
V: TRBV28
D: TRBD1
CDR3: CASSFGQGELFF
DNA: TGTGCCAGCAGTTTTGGACAGGGGGAACTGTTTTTT

J: TRBJ1-2
size: few
V: TRBV28
D: -
CDR3: CASRTLGGDYGYTF
DNA: TGTGCCAGCCGCACGTTAGGGGGGGACTATGGCTACACCTTC

J: TRBJ2-5
size: few
V: TRBV5-1
D: -
CDR3: CASSPITGDQETQYF
DNA: TGCGCCAGCAGCCCAATAACCGGGGACCAAGAGACCCAGTACTTC

J: TRBJ1-5
size: few
V: TRBV7-7
D: TRBD1
CDR3: CASSLWDSSNQPQHF
DNA: TGTGCTAGCAGCTTATGGGACAGCAGTAATCAGCCCCAGCATTTT

J: TRBJ2-7
size: -
V: TRBV4-1
D: -
CDR3: CASSQDDGGFYEQYF
DNA: TGCGCCAGCAGCCAAGATGACGGGGGCTTCTACGAGCAGTACTTC

J: TRBJ1-5
size: few
V: TRBV15
D: TRBD1
CDR3: CATSRVVTGVQPQHF
DNA: TGTGCCACCAGCAGAGTAGTTACAGGGGTTCAGCCCCAGCATTTT

J: TRBJ1-5
size: few
V: TRBV2
D: TRBD1
CDR3: CASSEALTGRGYYSNQPQHF
DNA: TGTGCCAGCAGTGAAGCCTTGACAGGGAGGGGATACTATAGCAATCAGCCCCAGCATTTT

J: TRBJ2-2
size: few
V: TRBV9
D: TRBD1
CDR3: CASSVRTGVNTGELFF
DNA: TGTGCCAGCAGCGTAAGGACAGGGGTTAACACCGGGGAGCTGTTTTTT

J: TRBJ2-7
size: once
V: TRBV29-1
D: -
CDR3: CSVRVGAGMREQYF
DNA: TGCAGCGTTCGTGTGGGGGCGGGAATGCGCGAGCAGTACTTC

J: TRBJ1-2
size: -
V: TRBV19
D: TRBD1
CDR3: CASSIGTGGIYTF
DNA: TGTGCCAGTAGTATCGGGACAGGGGGGATCTACACCTTC

J: TRBJ1-1
size: few
V: TRBV28
D: -
CDR3: CASSFRTRASMNTEAFF
DNA: TGTGCCAGCAGTTTTCGCACAAGGGCCTCCATGAACACTGAAGCTTTCTTT

J: TRBJ2-7
size: large
V: TRBV11-3
D: -
CDR3: CASSPLHRDRKGYEQYF
DNA: TGTGCCAGCAGCCCCTTACACCGGGACCGAAAGGGCTACGAGCAGTACTTC

J: TRBJ2-1
size: few
V: TRBV5-1
D: -
CDR3: CASSQILDSGDEQFF
DNA: TGCGCCAGCAGCCAGATATTGGATTCTGGGGATGAGCAGTTCTTC

J: TRBJ2-7
size: medium-sized
V: TRBV11-3
D: -
CDR3: CASSPSGGRAPSYEQYF
DNA: TGTGCCAGCAGCCCCTCGGGGGGCAGGGCCCCGTCCTACGAGCAGTACTTC

J: TRBJ1-1
size: few
V: TRBV19
D: TRBD1
CDR3: CASQDRLNTEAFF
DNA: TGTGCCAGTCAGGACAGGTTGAACACTGAAGCTTTCTTT

J: TRBJ2-7
size: -
V: TRBV23-1
D: -
CDR3: CASTPLLRENSYEQYF
DNA: TGCGCCAGCACCCCCCTCCTGAGGGAAAACTCCTACGAGCAGTACTTC

J: TRBJ1-1
size: -
V: TRBV18
D: -
CDR3: CASSPQEDTEAFF
DNA: TGTGCCAGCTCACCACAGGAGGATACTGAAGCTTTCTTT

J: TRBJ2-1
size: few
V: TRBV9
D: TRBD2
CDR3: CASSGQGLAGGSEQFF
DNA: TGTGCCAGCAGTGGACAAGGACTAGCGGGAGGGAGTGAGCAGTTCTTC

J: TRBJ2-3
size: -
V: TRBV27
D: -
CDR3: CASSPRVAGTDTQYF
DNA: TGTGCCAGCAGTCCCCGGGTAGCGGGCACAGATACGCAGTATTTT

J: TRBJ2-7
size: -
V: TRBV19
D: -
CDR3: CASSIGWTYEQYF
DNA: TGTGCCAGTAGTATCGGTTGGACCTACGAGCAGTACTTC

J: TRBJ2-5
size: -
V: TRBV28
D: TRBD1
CDR3: CASSLYPTGAPETQYF
DNA: TGTGCCAGCAGTTTATATCCGACAGGGGCTCCGGAGACCCAGTACTTC

J: TRBJ1-2
size: medium-sized
V: TRBV6-8
D: TRBD1
CDR3: CASSSTFPTGGYGYTF
DNA: TGTGCCAGCAGTTCCACCTTTCCGACAGGGGGATATGGCTACACCTTC

J: TRBJ2-6
size: few
V: TRBV28
D: -
CDR3: CASYSGANVLTF
DNA: TGTGCCAGCTATTCTGGGGCCAACGTCCTGACTTTC

J: TRBJ1-2
size: -
V: TRBV29-1
D: -
CDR3: CSVEDGGGGYTF
DNA: TGCAGCGTTGAAGACGGAGGGGGTGGCTACACCTTC

J: TRBJ1-1
size: large
V: TRBV19
D: TRBD1
CDR3: CASSSRGQGILNTEAFF
DNA: TGTGCCAGTAGTTCGCGAGGACAGGGTATTCTGAACACTGAAGCTTTCTTT

J: TRBJ2-7
size: few
V: TRBV29-1
D: -
CDR3: CSVERPNSYEQYF
DNA: TGCAGCGTTGAAAGGCCTAACTCCTACGAGCAGTACTTC

J: TRBJ2-7
size: -
V: TRBV9
D: -
CDR3: CASSAYGNSPTYEQYF
DNA: TGTGCCAGCAGCGCCTATGGTAACAGCCCGACCTACGAGCAGTACTTC

J: TRBJ1-1
size: few
V: TRBV6-8
D: -
CDR3: CASSYQGRNTEAFF
DNA: TGTGCCAGCAGTTATCAGGGGCGGAACACTGAAGCTTTCTTT

J: TRBJ2-2
size: few
V: TRBV11-3
D: TRBD2
CDR3: CASSLRERETGELFF
DNA: TGTGCCAGCAGCTTAAGGGAGCGGGAGACCGGGGAGCTGTTTTTT

J: TRBJ2-3
size: few
V: TRBV19
D: -
CDR3: CASSNRADTQYF
DNA: TGTGCCAGTAGTAACAGGGCAGATACGCAGTATTTT

J: TRBJ1-1
size: -
V: TRBV29-1
D: TRBD1
CDR3: CSVTFTTGGVTTEAFF
DNA: TGCAGCGTCACCTTTACGACAGGGGGAGTTACTACTGAAGCTTTCTTT

J: TRBJ2-1
size: large
V: TRBV11-3
D: -
CDR3: CASSLGEGRRYNEQFF
DNA: TGTGCCAGCAGCTTGGGGGAAGGGCGGAGGTACAATGAGCAGTTCTTC

J: TRBJ2-7
size: few
V: TRBV11-3
D: -
CDR3: CASSLEEAGTSYEQYF
DNA: TGTGCCAGCAGCTTAGAAGAGGCGGGCACTTCCTACGAGCAGTACTTC

J: TRBJ2-5
size: -
V: TRBV28
D: TRBD1
CDR3: CASSFLRTGRETQYF
DNA: TGTGCCAGCAGTTTTCTAAGGACAGGGAGGGAGACCCAGTACTTC

J: TRBJ1-2
size: -
V: TRBV11-3
D: TRBD1
CDR3: CASSTTGAEVLGYTF
DNA: TGTGCCAGCAGCACGACAGGGGCCGAGGTTCTTGGCTACACCTTC

J: TRBJ2-7
size: -
V: TRBV6-8
D: -
CDR3: CASSYSIDNTYEQYF
DNA: TGTGCCAGCAGTTACTCGATAGACAACACCTACGAGCAGTACTTC

J: TRBJ1-2
size: -
V: TRBV6-7
D: TRBD1
CDR3: CASSRQGRGGYTF
DNA: TGTGCCAGCAGTCGACAGGGGAGGGGTGGCTACACCTTC

J: TRBJ1-4
size: few
V: TRBV15
D: TRBD1
CDR3: CATSRDPGTGGEKLFF
DNA: TGTGCCACCAGCAGGGATCCCGGGACAGGGGGAGAAAAACTGTTTTTT

J: TRBJ2-7
size: -
V: TRBV19
D: -
CDR3: CASSADPLYEQYF
DNA: TGTGCCAGTAGCGCAGACCCTCTCTACGAGCAGTACTTC

J: TRBJ1-2
size: -
V: TRBV10-2
D: -
CDR3: CASKTGMDYGYTF
DNA: TGCGCCAGCAAGACGGGGATGGACTATGGCTACACCTTC

J: TRBJ1-1
size: medium-sized
V: TRBV11-3
D: -
CDR3: CASSQRGGNTEAFF
DNA: TGTGCCAGCAGCCAGAGGGGGGGGAACACTGAAGCTTTCTTT

J: TRBJ1-1
size: -
V: TRBV30
D: TRBD1
CDR3: CAWSEGDRRNTEAFF
DNA: TGTGCCTGGAGTGAGGGGGACAGAAGGAACACTGAAGCTTTCTTT

J: TRBJ2-7
size: medium-sized
V: TRBV9
D: TRBD1
CDR3: CASSSTPGQGDYEQYF
DNA: TGTGCCAGCAGCTCTACCCCCGGACAGGGGGACTACGAGCAGTACTTC

J: TRBJ2-1
size: few
V: TRBV14
D: TRBD2
CDR3: CASSPRGALYNEQFF
DNA: TGTGCCAGCAGCCCGCGGGGGGCCCTCTACAATGAGCAGTTCTTC

J: TRBJ2-7
size: few
V: TRBV11-3
D: -
CDR3: CASTPPHKPYEQYF
DNA: TGTGCCAGCACCCCGCCTCACAAGCCCTACGAGCAGTACTTC

J: TRBJ2-3
size: few
V: TRBV29-1
D: -
CDR3: CSAAGGGPDTQYF
DNA: TGCAGCGCGGCGGGCGGTGGCCCAGATACGCAGTATTTT

J: TRBJ2-1
size: medium-sized
V: TRBV4-1
D: TRBD2
CDR3: CASSQDRAGSYNEQFF
DNA: TGCGCCAGCAGCCAAGATCGAGCGGGGTCCTACAATGAGCAGTTCTTC

J: TRBJ1-2
size: -
V: TRBV11-3
D: TRBD1
CDR3: CASSLGPYDGTGALYGYTF
DNA: TGTGCCAGCAGCTTAGGCCCCTATGATGGGACAGGGGCCCTCTATGGCTACACCTTC